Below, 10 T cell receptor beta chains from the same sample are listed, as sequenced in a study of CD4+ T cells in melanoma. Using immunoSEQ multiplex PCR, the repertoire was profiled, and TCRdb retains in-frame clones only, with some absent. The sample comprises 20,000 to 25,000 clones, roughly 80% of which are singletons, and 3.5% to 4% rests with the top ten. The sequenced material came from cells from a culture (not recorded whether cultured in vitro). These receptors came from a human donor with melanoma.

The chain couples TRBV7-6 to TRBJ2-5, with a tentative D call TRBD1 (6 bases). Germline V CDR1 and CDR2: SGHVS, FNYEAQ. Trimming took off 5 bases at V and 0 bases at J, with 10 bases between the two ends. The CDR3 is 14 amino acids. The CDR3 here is CASSRRTDQETQYF. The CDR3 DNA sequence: TGTGCCAGCAGCAGAAGGACAGACCAAGAGACCCAGTACTTC.

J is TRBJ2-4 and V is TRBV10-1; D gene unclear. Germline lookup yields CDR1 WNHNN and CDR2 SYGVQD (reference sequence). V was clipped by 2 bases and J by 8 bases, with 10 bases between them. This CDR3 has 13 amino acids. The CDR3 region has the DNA TGCGCCAGCAGTGAGAGCCCGGCGGACATTCAGTACTTC. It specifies CASSESPADIQYF.

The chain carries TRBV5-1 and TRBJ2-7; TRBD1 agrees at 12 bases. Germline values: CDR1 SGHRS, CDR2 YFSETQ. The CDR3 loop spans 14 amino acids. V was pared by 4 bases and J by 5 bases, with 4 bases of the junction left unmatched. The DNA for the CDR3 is TGCGCCAGCAGCCTGGGACAGGGGGCGGACGAGCAGTACTTC. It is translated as CASSLGQGADEQYF.

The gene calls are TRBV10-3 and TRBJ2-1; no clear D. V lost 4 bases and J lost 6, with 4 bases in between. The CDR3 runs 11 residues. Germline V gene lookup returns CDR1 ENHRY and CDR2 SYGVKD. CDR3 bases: TGTGCCATCAGTGCAACCAATGAGCAGTTCTTC. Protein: CAISATNEQFF.

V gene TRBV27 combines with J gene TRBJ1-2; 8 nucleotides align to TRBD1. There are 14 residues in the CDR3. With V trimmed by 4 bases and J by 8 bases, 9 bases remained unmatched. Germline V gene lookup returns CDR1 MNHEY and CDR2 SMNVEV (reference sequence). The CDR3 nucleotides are TGTGCCAGCAGTTCACGACAGGGGTGGTTCGGCTACACCTTC. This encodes CASSSRQGWFGYTF.

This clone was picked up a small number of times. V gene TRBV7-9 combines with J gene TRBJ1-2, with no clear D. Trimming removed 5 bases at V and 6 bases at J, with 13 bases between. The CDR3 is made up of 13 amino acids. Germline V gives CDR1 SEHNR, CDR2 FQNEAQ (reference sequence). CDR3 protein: CASSETERNGYTF. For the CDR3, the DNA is TGTGCCAGCAGCGAAACGGAGAGAAATGGCTACACCTTC.

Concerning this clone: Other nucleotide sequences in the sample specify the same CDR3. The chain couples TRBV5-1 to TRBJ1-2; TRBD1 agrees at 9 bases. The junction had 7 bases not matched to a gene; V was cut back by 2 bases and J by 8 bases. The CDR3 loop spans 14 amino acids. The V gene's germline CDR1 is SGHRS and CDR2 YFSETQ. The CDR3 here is CASSLGDRAGGYTF. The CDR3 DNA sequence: TGCGCCAGCAGCTTAGGGGACAGGGCTGGCGGCTACACCTTC.

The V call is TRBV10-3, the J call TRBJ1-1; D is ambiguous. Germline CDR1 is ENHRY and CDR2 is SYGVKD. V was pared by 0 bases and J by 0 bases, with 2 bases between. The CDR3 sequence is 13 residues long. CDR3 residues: CAISESVNTEAFF. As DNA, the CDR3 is TGTGCCATCAGTGAGTCGGTGAACACTGAAGCTTTCTTT.

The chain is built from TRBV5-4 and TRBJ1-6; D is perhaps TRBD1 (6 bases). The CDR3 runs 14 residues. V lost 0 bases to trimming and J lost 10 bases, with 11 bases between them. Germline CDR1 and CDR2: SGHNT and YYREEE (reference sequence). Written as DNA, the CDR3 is TGTGCCAGCAGCTTGGAGGGGGGCGGCTCACCCCTCCACTTT. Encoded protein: CASSLEGGGSPLHF.

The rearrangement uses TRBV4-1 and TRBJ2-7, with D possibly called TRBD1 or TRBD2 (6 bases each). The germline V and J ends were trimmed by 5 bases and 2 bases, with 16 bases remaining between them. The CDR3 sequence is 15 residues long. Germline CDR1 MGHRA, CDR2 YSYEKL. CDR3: CASSWRDTAPYEQYF. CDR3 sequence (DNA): TGCGCCAGCAGCTGGCGGGACACAGCGCCCTACGAGCAGTACTTC.